This entry is about one T cell receptor (beta chain). This clonotype was seen more than once but under ten times. Which antigen it targets is not known. No quality values exist for individual bases; no much larger clone is one base distant. Libraries came from 5' RACE. The sequencer listed for this sample is Illumina HiSeq 2500. A second PCR of about 6 to 11 cycles was performed with a sample-barcoded 5' primer and a J-beta primer mix. Each TCR beta cDNA molecule received a unique molecular identifier from a template-switch 5' adaptor carrying 12 random nucleotides. Each sample yielded at least 3 million CDR3-containing paired-end reads. First-strand cDNA synthesis was performed from all RNA using the Mint cDNA synthesis kit, with priming by a TRBC-specific oligonucleotide. Following uracil-DNA glycosylase treatment, all cDNA underwent a first 18-cycle PCR with the universal primers M1SS and BC2_uni_R. In the paper's pipeline: Normalization of each sample was performed by random selection of 1 million high-quality reads, each carrying a distinct molecular identifier. Reads with shared molecular identifiers were discarded instead of being binned into consensus sequences. MiTCR, run with a Q25 quality threshold and the strictest error-elimination algorithm, handled CDR3 identification, clonotype clustering and error correction. A nonparametric unseen species model with Euler transformation was used to estimate a lower bound on total TCR beta diversity. TCRdb reprocessing: public reads trimmed at Q25 with fastp, clones called with MiXCR, in-frame beta chains kept. CDR3 protein sequences are deduplicated, and each keeps its most common genes and DNA. TCRdb, not the authors, supplied the V and J calls. In all, the sample holds a few hundred thousand distinct CDR3 sequences, and about 27% of those were seen once. Approximately 3.3% of the sample rests with the top ten.

Reading the germline V gene gives CDR1 SQVTM and CDR2 ANQGSEA. The V end gives up 0 bases and the J end 3 bases, leaving 4 bases in the junction not matched to a gene. CDR3 length: 14 amino acids, cysteine to phenylalanine. CDR3 DNA only is kept here, 42 bases in frame from base 1. Donors were about 36 systemically healthy Caucasian individuals from Russia aged 6 to 90 years. Each donor gave approximately 9.3 milliliters of peripheral blood, collected into EDTA-treated Vacutainer tubes. Ficoll-Paque density-gradient centrifugation was used to isolate PBMCs, with at least 7 million obtained per sample. Total RNA was extracted from PBMCs with Trizol reagent, with at least 6 micrograms obtained per sample. Naive CD45RAhigh/CD27high T cell percentages were measured by flow cytometry on a PBMC aliquot from every donor. The data belong to a study of blood T cells in healthy people across ages (dated by TCRdb to the mid-2010s). Context from the whole study: In model experiments, roughly one uniquely barcoded TCR beta cDNA molecule per two T cells was captured by template switching. The study measured age-related changes in TCR beta repertoire diversity using deep sequencing normalized with unique cDNA molecular identifiers. The donors were divided into four age groups: young (average around 16 years), middle-aged (about 39), aged (around 67) and long-lived (roughly 86). The study analyzed two additional independent replicas of 1 million unique cDNA reads from the same blood draw for two donors, one aged 18 to 30 and one aged 80 or older. General conclusions and limits of the study: Estimates of total diversity from one million sequenced T cells were regarded as lower bounds and underestimates. Observed TCR beta diversity per million T cells fell roughly linearly with age, and a significant reduction was already apparent by age roughly 40. The percentage of naive T cells measured by flow cytometry correlated strongly with observed TCR beta diversity. The CMV infection status of donors was not known, potentially confounding age-related changes in expanded clonotypes. The long-lived group showed more naive CD4+ T cells, fewer expanded clones and increased TCR diversity than the aged group, suggesting age selection. Conclusive comparison of naive and antigen-experienced compartments was prevented by the profiling of bulk unsorted PBMCs.

These data were also reused for a study on T cells of mothers and their children. The second study, in turn, reports: The donors were nine systemically healthy Caucasian individuals, made up of three mothers and their six children. cDNA synthesis consumed the entire amount of extracted RNA, loaded at about 1.5 ug RNA in each 15 ul reaction. In the second PCR, the M1S primer added sample barcodes and 2-4 random nucleotides. More than 8.5 million TCR beta CDR3 reads were obtained from each mother, and roughly 3 million reads were obtained from each child. In both related and unrelated pairs, thymic selection shapes the output of TCR recombination in a similar way, with inherited differences having only a minor effect. Normalized repertoire overlap was always slightly but never significantly higher in related than unrelated mother-child pairs. With a sensitivity of about 100 clones per million clonotypes, no persistent microchimeric T cell clones were detected. The study used deep NGS to compare TCR beta repertoires of mothers and children, seeking features distinguishing related mother-child pairs from unrelated individuals. The mean age was about 38 +/- 4 years for the mothers and about 10 +/- 4 years for the children. After adapters were ligated using NEBNext reagents, the libraries underwent 100+100 nt paired-end sequencing on an Illumina HiSeq 2000. To prevent cross-contamination, the mother and child libraries were prepared a month apart and were sequenced in separate runs. For each donor, between roughly 450,000 and 2,200,000 distinct TCR beta clonotypes were identified. Naive TCR beta clonotypes were estimated from low-frequency clonotypes matched to each donor's FACS-determined naive share, without sorting.

The chain links TRBV29-1 with TRBJ2-5; the junction holds 7 bases that match TRBD1. The TCR comes from a boy under 10 years old in good health. Sequencing was done on a sample of blood. Here the CDR3 is given as CSVEEVGTEETQYF. The nucleotide sequence is given as TGCAGCGTTGAAGAGGTAGGGACAGAAGAGACCCAGTACTTC.